This T cell receptor beta chain originates from a study of beta chain features in type 1 diabetes. There are a few counts of this clone. Investigators reverse transcribed all isolated RNA, so they sequenced expressed TCRB transcripts. The assay was immunoSEQ multiplex PCR, and TCRdb's table has in-frame clones only and misses some. The table shows about 130,000 clones, with around a tenth occurring only once. Unmatched junction bases numbered 4, after V lost 0 bases and J lost 2 bases. The CDR3 covers 16 residues. Germline V gene sequence: CDR1 LGHNA, CDR2 YNFKEQ. V usage is TRBV4-2 and J usage is TRBJ2-1; TRBD1 matches at 7 bases. The sequenced material came from central memory CD4+ T cells from blood. The source is a man younger than 35 in good health. CDR3 nucleotides: TGTGCCAGCAGCCAAGATCGGGACAGCCCCTACAATGAGCAGTTCTTC. This sequence encodes CASSQDRDSPYNEQFF.